Sequencing of this T cell receptor beta chain was carried out in a study of spatial heterogeneity in lung cancer. Study-level information: Compared with alpha-chain sequences, beta-chain sequences were consistently detected in greater numbers. For the average unique TCR and UMI combination, more than nine occurrences appeared in raw reads.

On this clonotype: Its antigen is not known.

Whole-study results and caveats: The appearance of ubiquitous expanded tumor TCRs in blood was greater at resection than follow-up.

In the library, each TCR cDNA molecule bore its own unique molecular identifier. TCRdb independently ran MiXCR on the 5' RACE reads; one entry per CDR3 protein. The repertoire includes about 92,000 distinct CDR3 sequences, approximately 12% of them detected once, and about 41% sits in the top ten. The sample's time point: sample taken at primary tumor resection. Sequencing was performed on whole RNA extracted from tumor and nontumor lung tissue, or from frozen PBMC, and the material was left unsorted. The sequencing used PBMCs, collected at surgery. This receptor was identified in a male donor with early-stage non-small cell lung cancer.

In DNA form, the CDR3 reads TGTGCCAGCAGCTTAACGAGGGAAGAGACCCAGTACTTC. Protein sequence: CASSLTREETQYF. The V gene is TRBV7-3, the J gene TRBJ2-5, with D perhaps matching TRBD2 (5 bases). CDR3 length: 13 amino acids. Between the trimmed V and J ends, which lost 0 bases and 3 bases, there was a span of 5 bases. The germline CDR1 and CDR2 sequences are SGHTA and FQGTGA.